This T cell receptor beta chain comes out of a study of shared clonotypes between healthy human individuals. Regarding the study as a whole: On the whole, naive subsets had larger estimated richness than memory subsets had. Represented diversity (both genetic and exposure-history) was limited by the small number of donors.

This clone was seen only once. Its antigen is still unknown. CD45RO-negative, CCR7-selected cells formed the naive CD8 fraction, which excluded terminally differentiated effector memory CD45RA+ cells. This table comes from immunoSEQ multiplex PCR, and its TCRdb copy is limited to in-frame clones, with some not included. The table records about 590,000 clones, nearly 97% of them present only once. Germline V gene sequence: CDR1 SGDLS, CDR2 YYNGEE. Trimming removed 3 bases from V and 4 bases from J, with 4 bases in between. The length of the CDR3 is 12 residues. The sample consisted of naive CD8+ T cells sorted from blood. The rearrangement joins TRBV9 to TRBJ2-2; D gene unclear. This TCR came from a woman aged 25 to 39 in good health. CDR3 coding DNA: TGTGCCAGCAGCGGATTCACCGGGGAGCTGTTTTTT. Protein sequence: CASSGFTGELFF.